A single sample is the source of the 3 T cell receptor beta chains below, sequenced in a study of cytomegalovirus exposure and HLA in healthy donors. PCR involved 60 Vbeta and 13 Jbeta primers. Generated by immunoSEQ multiplex PCR, the TCRdb table keeps only in-frame clones and is missing some. Of roughly 120,000 clones in the sample, over 60% are singletons; the top ten hold just over 1%. The sample was PBMCs. The receptor source for this set is a human donor in good health.

The V and J genes are TRBV27 and TRBJ2-3; possibly TRBD2 for D (6 bases). CDR1 MNHEY and CDR2 SMNVEV come from the germline V gene (reference sequence). This CDR3 has 13 residues. Trimming shortened V by 4 bases and J by 5 bases, and 10 bases separated the two germline ends. The CDR3 coding sequence is TGTGCCAGCAGTTCTGGGGGGTTAGATACGCAGTATTTT. Its translation is CASSSGGLDTQYF.

The rearrangement links TRBV5-1 to TRBJ1-1, with 7 bases fitting TRBD1. Germline values: CDR1 SGHRS, CDR2 YFSETQ. V trimming: 7 bases; J trimming: 0 bases; junction bases outside the gene matches: 3. The length of the CDR3 is 13 residues. CDR3 protein: CASRGGVNTEAFF. In DNA, the CDR3 is TGCGCCAGCCGAGGGGGCGTGAACACTGAAGCTTTCTTT.

The chain links TRBV5-4 to TRBJ2-3, with 9 bases identical to TRBD1. This CDR3 is built from 18 residues. Trimming at V came to 0 bases and at J to 0 bases, leaving 8 bases not matched to a gene. Germline assignment: CDR1 SGHNT and CDR2 YYREEE (reference sequence). The chain's CDR3 is CASSLDIRGTGSTDTQYF. The CDR3, as DNA: TGTGCCAGCAGCTTGGATATCCGTGGGACAGGGAGCACAGATACGCAGTATTTT.